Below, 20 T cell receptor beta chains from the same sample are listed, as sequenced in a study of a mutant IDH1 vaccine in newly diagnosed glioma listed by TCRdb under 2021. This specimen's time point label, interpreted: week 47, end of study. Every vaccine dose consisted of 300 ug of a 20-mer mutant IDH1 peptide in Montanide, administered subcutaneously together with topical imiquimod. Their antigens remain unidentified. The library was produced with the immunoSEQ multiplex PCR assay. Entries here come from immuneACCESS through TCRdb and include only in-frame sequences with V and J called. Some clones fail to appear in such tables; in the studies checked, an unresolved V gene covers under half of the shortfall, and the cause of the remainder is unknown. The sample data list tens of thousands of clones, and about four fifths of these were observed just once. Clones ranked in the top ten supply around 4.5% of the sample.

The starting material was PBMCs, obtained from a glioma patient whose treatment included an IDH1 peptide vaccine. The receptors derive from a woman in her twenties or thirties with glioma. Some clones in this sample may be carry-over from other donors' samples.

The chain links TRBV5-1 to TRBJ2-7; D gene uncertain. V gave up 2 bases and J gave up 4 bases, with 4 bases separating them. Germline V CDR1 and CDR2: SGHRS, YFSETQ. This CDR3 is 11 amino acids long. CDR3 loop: CASSLGYEQYF. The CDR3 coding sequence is TGCGCCAGCAGCTTAGGGTACGAGCAGTACTTC.

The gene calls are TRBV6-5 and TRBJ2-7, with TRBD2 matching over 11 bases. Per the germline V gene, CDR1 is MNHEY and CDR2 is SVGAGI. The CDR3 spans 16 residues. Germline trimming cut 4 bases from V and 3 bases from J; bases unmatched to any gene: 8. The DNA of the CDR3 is TGTGCCAGCAGTTCAAAAACGGGACTAGCGGTCTACGAGCAGTACTTC. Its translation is CASSSKTGLAVYEQYF.

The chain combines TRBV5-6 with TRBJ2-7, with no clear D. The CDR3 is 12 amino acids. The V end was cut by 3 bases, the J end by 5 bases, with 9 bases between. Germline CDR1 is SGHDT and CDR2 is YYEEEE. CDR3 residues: CASSSGRDEQYF. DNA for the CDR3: TGTGCCAGCAGCTCAGGTCGCGACGAGCAGTACTTC. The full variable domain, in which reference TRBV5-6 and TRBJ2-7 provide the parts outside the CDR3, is DAGVTQSPTHLIKTRGQQVTLRCSPKSGHDTVSWYQQALGQGPQFIFQYYEEEERQRGNFPDRFSGHQFPNYSSELNVNALLLGDSALYLCASSSGRDEQYFGPGTRLTVT.

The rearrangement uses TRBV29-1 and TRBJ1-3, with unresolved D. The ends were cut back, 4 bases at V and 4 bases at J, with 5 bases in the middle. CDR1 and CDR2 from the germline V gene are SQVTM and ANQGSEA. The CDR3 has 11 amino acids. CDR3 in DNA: TGCAGCGTTGGAGGGGGAAACACCATATATTTT. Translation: CSVGGGNTIYF.

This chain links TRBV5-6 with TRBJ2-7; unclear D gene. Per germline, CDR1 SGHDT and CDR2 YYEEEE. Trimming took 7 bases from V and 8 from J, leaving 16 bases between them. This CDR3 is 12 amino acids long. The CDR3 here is CASATGSRQQYF. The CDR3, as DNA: TGTGCCAGCGCTACCGGTTCCCGGCAGCAGTACTTC.

This CDR3 reads CASTLVSGSYNEQFF. The CDR3, as DNA: TGCGCCAGCACCCTCGTTAGCGGATCCTACAATGAGCAGTTCTTC. This chain joins TRBV10-2 and TRBJ2-1; TRBD2 might be the D (6 bases). V lost 7 bases and J 1 base, leaving 14 bases between the germline ends. The CDR3 covers 15 residues. CDR1 WSHSY and CDR2 SAAADI come from the germline V gene.

The CDR3 loop reads CAISDVRGASDGYTF. The CDR3 region has the DNA TGTGCCATCAGTGATGTCAGGGGGGCTTCGGATGGCTACACCTTC. The J gene is TRBJ1-2, the V gene TRBV10-3, with 7 bases lining up with TRBD1. The CDR3 has 15 amino acids. V lost 3 bases, J lost 6 bases, and 10 bases stayed unmatched. Germline lookup yields CDR1 ENHRY and CDR2 SYGVKD.

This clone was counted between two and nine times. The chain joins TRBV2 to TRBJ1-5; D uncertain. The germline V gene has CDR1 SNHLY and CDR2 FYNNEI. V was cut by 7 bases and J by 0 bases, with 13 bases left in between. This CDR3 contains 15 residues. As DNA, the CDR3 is TGTGCCAGCAAAGAAGGAGAGTATAGCAATCAGCCCCAGCATTTT. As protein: CASKEGEYSNQPQHF.

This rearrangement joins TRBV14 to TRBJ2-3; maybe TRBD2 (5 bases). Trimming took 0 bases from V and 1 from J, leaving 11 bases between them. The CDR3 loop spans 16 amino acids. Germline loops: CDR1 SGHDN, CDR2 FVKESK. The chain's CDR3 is CASSQDRGSRTDTQYF. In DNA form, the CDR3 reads TGTGCCAGCAGCCAAGATAGAGGGTCGCGCACAGATACGCAGTATTTT.

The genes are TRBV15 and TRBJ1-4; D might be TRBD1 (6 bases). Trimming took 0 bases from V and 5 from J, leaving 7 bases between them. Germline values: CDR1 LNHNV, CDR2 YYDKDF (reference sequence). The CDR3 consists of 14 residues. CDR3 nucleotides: TGTGCCACCAGCAGAGATGACAGGAATGAAAAACTGTTTTTT. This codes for CATSRDDRNEKLFF. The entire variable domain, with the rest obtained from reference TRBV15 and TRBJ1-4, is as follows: DAMVIQNPRYQVTQFGKPVTLSCSQTLNHNVMYWYQQKSSQAPKLLFHYYDKDFNNEADTPDNFQSRRPNTSFCFLDIRSPGLGDTAMYLCATSRDDRNEKLFFGSGTQLSVL.

This CDR3 is CASSPGTAFNYGYTF. For the CDR3, the DNA is TGTGCCAGTAGTCCGGGGACAGCTTTTAACTATGGCTACACCTTC. The V and J genes are TRBV19 and TRBJ1-2; 7 positions match TRBD1. This CDR3 is built from 15 residues. Germline trimming cut 5 bases from V and 1 base from J; bases unmatched to any gene: 7. CDR1 and CDR2 (germline): LNHDA, SQIVND (reference sequence).

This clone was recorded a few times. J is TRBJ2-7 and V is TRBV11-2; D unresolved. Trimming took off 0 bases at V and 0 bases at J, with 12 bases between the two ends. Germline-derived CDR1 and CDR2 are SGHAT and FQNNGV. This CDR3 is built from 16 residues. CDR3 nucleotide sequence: TGTGCCAGCAGCTTAGATGGGGTGCAGAGCTCCTACGAGCAGTACTTC. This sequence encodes CASSLDGVQSSYEQYF.

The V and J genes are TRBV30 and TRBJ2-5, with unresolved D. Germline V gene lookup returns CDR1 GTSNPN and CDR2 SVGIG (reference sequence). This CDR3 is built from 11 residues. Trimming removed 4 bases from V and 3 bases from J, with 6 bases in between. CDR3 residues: CAWTNKETQYF. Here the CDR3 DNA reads TGTGCCTGGACTAACAAAGAGACCCAGTACTTC.

The CDR3 DNA reads as TGTGCCAGCAGCTTATTCGTCCGGGGAGGGTACACTGAAGCTTTCTTT. Protein sequence: CASSLFVRGGYTEAFF. This chain joins TRBV7-2 and TRBJ1-1; D not certain. CDR3 length equals 16 residues. The germline V and J ends were trimmed by 2 bases and 3 bases, with 16 bases remaining between them. Germline V CDR1 and CDR2: SGHTA, FQGNSA.

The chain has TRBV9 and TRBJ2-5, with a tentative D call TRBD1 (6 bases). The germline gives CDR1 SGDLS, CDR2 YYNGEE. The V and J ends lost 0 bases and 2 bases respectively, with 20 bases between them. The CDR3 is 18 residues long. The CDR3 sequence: CASSVATMGAARQETQYF. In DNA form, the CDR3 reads TGTGCCAGCAGCGTAGCTACTATGGGGGCAGCCAGGCAAGAGACCCAGTACTTC.

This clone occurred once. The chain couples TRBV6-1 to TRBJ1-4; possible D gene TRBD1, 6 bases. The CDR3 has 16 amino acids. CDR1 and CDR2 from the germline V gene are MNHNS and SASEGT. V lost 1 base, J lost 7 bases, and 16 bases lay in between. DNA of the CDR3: TGTGCCAGCAGTGAAGAGAGAACAGGGAAAGGTGAAAAACTGTTTTTT. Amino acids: CASSEERTGKGEKLFF.

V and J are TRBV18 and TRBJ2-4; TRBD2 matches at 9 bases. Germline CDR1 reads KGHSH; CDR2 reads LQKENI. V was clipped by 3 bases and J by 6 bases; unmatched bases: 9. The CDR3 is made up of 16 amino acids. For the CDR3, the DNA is TGTGCCAGCTCACCTCTCGCGGGAGGGCCGATAAACATTCAGTACTTC. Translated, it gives CASSPLAGGPINIQYF.

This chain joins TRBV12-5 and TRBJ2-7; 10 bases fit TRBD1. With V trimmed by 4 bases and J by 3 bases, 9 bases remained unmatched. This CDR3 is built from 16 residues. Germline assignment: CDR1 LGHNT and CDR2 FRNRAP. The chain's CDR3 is CASGSTLGDRGYEQYF. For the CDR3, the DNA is TGTGCTAGTGGTTCCACCCTCGGGGACAGGGGCTACGAGCAGTACTTC.

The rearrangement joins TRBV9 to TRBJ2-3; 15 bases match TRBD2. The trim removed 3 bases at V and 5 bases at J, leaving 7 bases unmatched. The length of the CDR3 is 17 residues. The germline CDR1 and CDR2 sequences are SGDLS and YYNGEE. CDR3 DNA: TGTGCCAGCAGCGCTACGCCGGGACTAGCGGGGGGAGATACGCAGTATTTT. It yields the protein CASSATPGLAGGDTQYF.

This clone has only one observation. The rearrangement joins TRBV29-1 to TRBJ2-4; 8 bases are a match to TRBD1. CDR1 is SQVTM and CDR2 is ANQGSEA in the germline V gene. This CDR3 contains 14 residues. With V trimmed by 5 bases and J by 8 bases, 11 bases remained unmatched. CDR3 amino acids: CSVNLAGGNDIQYF. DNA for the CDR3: TGCAGCGTTAACTTGGCAGGGGGCAATGACATTCAGTACTTC.